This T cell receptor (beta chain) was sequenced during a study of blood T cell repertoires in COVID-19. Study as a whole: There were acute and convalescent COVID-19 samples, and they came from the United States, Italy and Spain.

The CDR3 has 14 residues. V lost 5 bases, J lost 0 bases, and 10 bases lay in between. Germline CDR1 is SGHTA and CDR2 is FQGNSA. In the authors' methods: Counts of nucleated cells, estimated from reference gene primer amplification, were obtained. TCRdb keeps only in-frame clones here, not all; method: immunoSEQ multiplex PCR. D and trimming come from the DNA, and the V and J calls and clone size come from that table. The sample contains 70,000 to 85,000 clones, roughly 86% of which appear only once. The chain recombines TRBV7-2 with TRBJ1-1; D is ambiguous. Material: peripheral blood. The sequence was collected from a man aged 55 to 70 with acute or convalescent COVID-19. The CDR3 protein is CASSTLRMNTEAFF. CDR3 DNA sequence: TGTGCCAGCAGCACGCTACGAATGAACACTGAAGCTTTCTTT.